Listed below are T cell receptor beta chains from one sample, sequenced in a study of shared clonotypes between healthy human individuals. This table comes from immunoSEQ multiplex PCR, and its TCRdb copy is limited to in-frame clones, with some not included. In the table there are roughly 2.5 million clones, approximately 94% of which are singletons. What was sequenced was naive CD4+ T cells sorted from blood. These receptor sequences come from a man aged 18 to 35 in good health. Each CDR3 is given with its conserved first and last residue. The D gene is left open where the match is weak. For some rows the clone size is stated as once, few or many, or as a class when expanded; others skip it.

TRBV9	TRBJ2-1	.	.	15	TGTGCCAGCAGCGGACAGCTCGGCTCCTACAATGAGCAGTTCTTC	CASSGQLGSYNEQFF
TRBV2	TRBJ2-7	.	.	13	TGTGCCAGCAGTGGAGGTTGGGAGTACGAGCAGTACTTC	CASSGGWEYEQYF
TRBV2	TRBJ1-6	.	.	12	TGTGCCAGCAGTATGACGGCGTCACCCCTCCACTTT	CASSMTASPLHF
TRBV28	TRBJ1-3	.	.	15	TGTGCCAGCAGTCTTCGACGGAACTCTGGAAACACCATATATTTT	CASSLRRNSGNTIYF
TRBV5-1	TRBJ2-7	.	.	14	TGCGCCAGCAGCGCCATCCCGGGAGACTACGAGCAGTACTTC	CASSAIPGDYEQYF
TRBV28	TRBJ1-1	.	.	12	TGTGCCAGCAACTTCGGGAACACTGAAGCTTTCTTT	CASNFGNTEAFF
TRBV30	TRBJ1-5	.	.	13	TGTGCCTGGAGTCACGGGAGCAATCAGCCCCAGCATTTT	CAWSHGSNQPQHF
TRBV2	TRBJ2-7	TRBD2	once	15	TGTGCCAGCAGTGAATCCACTAGCGCTTCCTACGAGCAGTACTTC	CASSESTSASYEQYF
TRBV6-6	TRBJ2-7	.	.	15	TGTGCCAGCAGTTCCGAGGACACGACAACCTACGAGCAGTACTTC	CASSSEDTTTYEQYF
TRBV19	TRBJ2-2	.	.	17	TGTGCCAGTAGTATAGTCCCGGGGGCGGTGAACACCGGGGAGCTGTTTTTT	CASSIVPGAVNTGELFF
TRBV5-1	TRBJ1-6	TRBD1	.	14	TGCGCCAGCAGCGGGGGGACAGGGGAGTCACCCCTCCACTTT	CASSGGTGESPLHF
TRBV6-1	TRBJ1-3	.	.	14	TGTGCCAGCACCGCCTGGGGGGCCGGAAACACCATATATTTT	CASTAWGAGNTIYF
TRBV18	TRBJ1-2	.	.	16	TGTGCCAGCTCACCACCGGGGCAGGGTGGCGAATATGGCTACACCTTC	CASSPPGQGGEYGYTF
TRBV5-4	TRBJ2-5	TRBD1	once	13	TGTGCCAGCAGCAAGGGACAGGCGGAGACCCAGTACTTC	CASSKGQAETQYF
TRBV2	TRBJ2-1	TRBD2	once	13	TGTGCCAGCAACGGGGGGGCTACGTATGAGCAGTTCTTC	CASNGGATYEQFF
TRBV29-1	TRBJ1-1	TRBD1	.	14	TGCAGCGTTGACTCGGCAGGGGGGTACACTGAAGCTTTCTTT	CSVDSAGGYTEAFF
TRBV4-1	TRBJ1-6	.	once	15	TGCGCCAGCAGCCAAGCGGCGCTCTATAATTCACCCCTCCACTTT	CASSQAALYNSPLHF
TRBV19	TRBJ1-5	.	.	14	TGTGCCAGTAGCTTGGGGGTTAGCAATCAGCCCCAGCATTTT	CASSLGVSNQPQHF
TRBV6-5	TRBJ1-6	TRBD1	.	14	TGTGCCAGCAATGAACAGGGGGCGGGTTCACCCCTCCACTTT	CASNEQGAGSPLHF
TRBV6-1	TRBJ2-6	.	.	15	TGTGCCAGCAGTTCACCTAGGTCTGGGGCCAACGTCCTGACTTTC	CASSSPRSGANVLTF
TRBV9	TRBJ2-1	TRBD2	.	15	TGTGCCAGCAGCGTCGGGGGGACTTCGGGCGATGAGCAGTTCTTC	CASSVGGTSGDEQFF
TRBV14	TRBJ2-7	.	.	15	TGTGCCAGCAGCAACAAACCACAGGGAGGGCGGGAGCAGTACTTC	CASSNKPQGGREQYF
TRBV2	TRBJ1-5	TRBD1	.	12	TGTGCCAGCAGGCAGGGGGATCAGCCCCAGCATTTT	CASRQGDQPQHF
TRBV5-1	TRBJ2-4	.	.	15	TGCGCCAGCAGCTCATCCGGGACTCAGGGGAACATTCAGTACTTC	CASSSSGTQGNIQYF
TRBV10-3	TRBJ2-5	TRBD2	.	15	TGTGCCATCAGTGAGTGGTCTAGCGGGGACGATACCCAGTACTTC	CAISEWSSGDDTQYF
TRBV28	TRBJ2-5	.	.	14	TGTGCCAGCAGTTTGGCTGGGGCCTCAGAGACCCAGTACTTC	CASSLAGASETQYF
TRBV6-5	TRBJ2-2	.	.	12	TGTGCCAGCTCAGGGGCCACCGGGGAGCTGTTTTTT	CASSGATGELFF
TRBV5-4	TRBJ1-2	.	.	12	TGTGCCAGCAGCGGAGTGGCTCATGGCTACACCTTC	CASSGVAHGYTF
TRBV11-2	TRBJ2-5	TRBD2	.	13	TGTGCCAGCAGCTTACTGGGAGGGGAGACCCAGTACTTC	CASSLLGGETQYF
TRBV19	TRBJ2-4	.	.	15	TGTGCCAGTAGTCCTAGCGCTCTAGCCAAAAACATTCAGTACTTC	CASSPSALAKNIQYF
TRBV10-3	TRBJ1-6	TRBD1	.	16	TGTGCCATCAGTCAACAGGGGAGCTCCTATAATTCACCCCTCCACTTT	CAISQQGSSYNSPLHF
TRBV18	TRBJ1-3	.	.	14	TGTGCCAGCTCACCGGTAGGGGCTGGAAACACCATATATTTT	CASSPVGAGNTIYF
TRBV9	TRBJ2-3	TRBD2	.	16	TGTGCCAGCAGCAAGGGACTAGCGAGGGACACAGATACGCAGTATTTT	CASSKGLARDTDTQYF
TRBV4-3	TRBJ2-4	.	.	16	TGCGCCAGCAGCCAAGATCTAACAGGCGCCAAAAACATTCAGTACTTC	CASSQDLTGAKNIQYF
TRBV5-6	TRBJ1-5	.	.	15	TGTGCCAGCAACTATCGGGGGATGAGCAATCAGCCCCAGCATTTT	CASNYRGMSNQPQHF
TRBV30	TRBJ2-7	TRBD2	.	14	TGTGCCTGGACCTCTGGACTAGCGGAGTACGAGCAGTACTTC	CAWTSGLAEYEQYF
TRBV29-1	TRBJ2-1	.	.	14	TGCAGCGTTGAAACACAATCCCTCTACAATGAGCAGTTCTTC	CSVETQSLYNEQFF
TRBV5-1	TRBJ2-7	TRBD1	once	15	TGCGCCAGCAGCGACCGGGACAGGGGTCTCTACGAGCAGTACTTC	CASSDRDRGLYEQYF
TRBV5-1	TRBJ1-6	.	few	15	TGCGCCAGCAGCTTGGACAGGCCCGATAATTCACCCCTCCACTTT	CASSLDRPDNSPLHF
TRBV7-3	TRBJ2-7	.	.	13	TGTGCCAGCAGCCCCGGCATGGGTCTCGAGCAGTACTTC	CASSPGMGLEQYF
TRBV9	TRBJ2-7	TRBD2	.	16	TGTGCCAGCAGCCCACGGGGACTAGCGGGAGTGGGGGAGCAGTACTTC	CASSPRGLAGVGEQYF
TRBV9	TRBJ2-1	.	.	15	TGTGCCAGCAGCCCTACCAGTGTTTCCTACAATGAGCAGTTCTTC	CASSPTSVSYNEQFF
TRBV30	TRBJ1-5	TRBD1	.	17	TGTGCCTGGAGTCCCGGACAGGGTTTAATCTTCGGTCAGCCCCAGCATTTT	CAWSPGQGLIFGQPQHF
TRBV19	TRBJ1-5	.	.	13	TGTGCCAGTGGGGGGCGGTGGGATCAGCCCCAGCATTTT	CASGGRWDQPQHF
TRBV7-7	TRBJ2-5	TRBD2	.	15	TGTGCTAGCAGCTTAGGCCTAGCGGGGCACGAGACCCAGTACTTC	CASSLGLAGHETQYF
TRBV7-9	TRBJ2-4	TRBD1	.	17	TGTGCCAGCAGCCCGGGGACAGGGAACTTTGCCAAAAACATTCAGTACTTC	CASSPGTGNFAKNIQYF
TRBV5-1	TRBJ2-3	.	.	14	TGCGCCAGCAGCTTGGAAGGGAGCACAGATACGCAGTATTTT	CASSLEGSTDTQYF
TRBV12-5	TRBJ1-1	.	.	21	TGTGCTAGTGGCCAGAACCCCATCACCACAGGGCTTACCCCCACTAACACTGAAGCTTTCTTT	CASGQNPITTGLTPTNTEAFF
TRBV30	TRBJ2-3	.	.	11	TGTGCCTGGAGTACTGCAGATACGCAGTATTTT	CAWSTADTQYF
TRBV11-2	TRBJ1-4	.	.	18	TGTGCCAGCAGCTCCCCTGGGGGGGGCGTCGGGGCCAATGAAAAACTGTTTTTT	CASSSPGGGVGANEKLFF